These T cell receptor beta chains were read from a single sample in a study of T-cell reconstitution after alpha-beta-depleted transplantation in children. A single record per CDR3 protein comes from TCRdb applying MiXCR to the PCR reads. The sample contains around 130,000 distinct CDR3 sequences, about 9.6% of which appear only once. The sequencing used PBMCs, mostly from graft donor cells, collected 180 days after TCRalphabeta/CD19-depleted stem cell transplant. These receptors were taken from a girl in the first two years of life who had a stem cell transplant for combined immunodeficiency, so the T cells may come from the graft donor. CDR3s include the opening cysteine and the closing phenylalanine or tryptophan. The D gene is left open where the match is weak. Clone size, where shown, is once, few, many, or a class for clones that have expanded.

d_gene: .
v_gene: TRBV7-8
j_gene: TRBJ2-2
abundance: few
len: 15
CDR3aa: CASIRRGPGTGELFF
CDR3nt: TGTGCCAGCATCCGACGGGGACCAGGGACCGGGGAGCTGTTTTTT

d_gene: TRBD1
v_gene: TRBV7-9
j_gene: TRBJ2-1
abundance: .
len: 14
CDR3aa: CASSVPGTDNEQFF
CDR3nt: TGTGCCAGCAGCGTACCCGGGACAGACAATGAGCAGTTCTTC

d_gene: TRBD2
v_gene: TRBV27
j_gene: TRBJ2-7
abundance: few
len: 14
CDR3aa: CASSTSGRPYEQYF
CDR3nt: TGTGCCAGCAGTACTAGCGGGAGACCCTACGAGCAGTACTTC

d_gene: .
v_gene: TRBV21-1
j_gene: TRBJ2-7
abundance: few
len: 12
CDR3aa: CASGLNTYEQYF
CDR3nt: TGTGCCAGCGGGTTGAATACTTACGAGCAGTACTTC

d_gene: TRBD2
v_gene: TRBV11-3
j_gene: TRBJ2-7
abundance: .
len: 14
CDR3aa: CASSMSGRAKEQYF
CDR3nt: TGTGCCAGCAGCATGAGCGGGAGGGCGAAGGAGCAGTACTTC

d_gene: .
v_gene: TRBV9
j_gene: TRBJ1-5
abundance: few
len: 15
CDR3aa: CASSPQGYSNQPQHF
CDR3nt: TGTGCCAGCAGCCCCCAGGGCTACAGCAATCAGCCCCAGCATTTT

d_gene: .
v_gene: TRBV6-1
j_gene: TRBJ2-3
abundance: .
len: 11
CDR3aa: CASSEVDTQYF
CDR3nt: TGTGCCAGCAGTGAAGTCGATACGCAGTATTTT

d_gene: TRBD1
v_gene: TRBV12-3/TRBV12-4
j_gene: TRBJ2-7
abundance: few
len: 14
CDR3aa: CASRLGQESHEQYF
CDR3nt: TGTGCCAGCAGATTAGGACAGGAGTCCCACGAGCAGTACTTC

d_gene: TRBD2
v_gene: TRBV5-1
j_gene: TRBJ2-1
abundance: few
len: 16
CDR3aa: CASSLEVAGLYNEQFF
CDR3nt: TGCGCCAGCAGCTTGGAGGTAGCGGGCCTCTACAATGAGCAGTTCTTC

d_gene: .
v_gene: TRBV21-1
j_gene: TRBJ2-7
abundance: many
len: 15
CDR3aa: CASSAHRDKPYEQYF
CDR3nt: TGTGCCAGCAGCGCACACCGGGACAAGCCCTACGAGCAGTACTTC

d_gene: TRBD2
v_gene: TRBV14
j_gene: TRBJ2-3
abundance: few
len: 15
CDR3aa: CASSQLAGSTDTQYF
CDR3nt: TGTGCCAGCAGCCAGCTAGCGGGAAGCACAGATACGCAGTATTTT

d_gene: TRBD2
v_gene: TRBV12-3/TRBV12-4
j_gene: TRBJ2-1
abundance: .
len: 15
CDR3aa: CASSLGGSTYTEQFF
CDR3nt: TGTGCCAGCAGTTTAGGCGGGAGCACCTACACTGAGCAGTTCTTC

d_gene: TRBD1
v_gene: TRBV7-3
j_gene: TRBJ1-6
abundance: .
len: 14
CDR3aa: CASSSGTGYSPLHF
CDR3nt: TGTGCCAGCAGCTCCGGGACAGGGTATTCACCCCTCCACTTT

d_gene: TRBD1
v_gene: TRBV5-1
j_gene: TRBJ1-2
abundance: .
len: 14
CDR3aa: CASSLFGQGYGYTF
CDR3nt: TGCGCCAGCAGCTTATTTGGACAGGGATATGGCTACACCTTC

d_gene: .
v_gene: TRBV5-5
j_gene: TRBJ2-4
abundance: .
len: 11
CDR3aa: CASSLGAVQDF
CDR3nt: TGTGCCAGCAGCTTGGGGGCCGTCCAGGACTTC

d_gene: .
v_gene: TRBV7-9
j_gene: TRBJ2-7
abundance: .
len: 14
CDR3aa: CASSHRLGVGEQYF
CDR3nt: TGTGCCAGCAGCCACCGACTGGGAGTGGGGGAGCAGTACTTC

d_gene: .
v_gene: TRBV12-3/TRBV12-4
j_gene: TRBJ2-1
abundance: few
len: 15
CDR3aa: CASSLVQGRYNEQFF
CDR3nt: TGTGCCAGCAGTTTAGTGCAGGGGAGGTACAATGAGCAGTTCTTC

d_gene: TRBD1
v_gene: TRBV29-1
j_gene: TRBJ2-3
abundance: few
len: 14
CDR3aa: CSVEITGGTDTQYF
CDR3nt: TGCAGCGTTGAAATAACAGGGGGTACAGATACGCAGTATTTT

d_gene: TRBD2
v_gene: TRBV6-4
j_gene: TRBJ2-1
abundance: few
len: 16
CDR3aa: CASSTSGGISYNEQFF
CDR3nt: TGTGCCAGCAGTACTAGCGGGGGGATCTCCTACAATGAGCAGTTCTTC

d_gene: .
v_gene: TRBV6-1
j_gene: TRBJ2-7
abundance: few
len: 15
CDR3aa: CASSPRTVSTYEQYF
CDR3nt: TGTGCCAGCAGTCCTCGGACAGTTTCGACCTACGAGCAGTACTTC

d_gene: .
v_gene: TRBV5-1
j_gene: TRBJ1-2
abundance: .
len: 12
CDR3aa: CASSYDTYGYTF
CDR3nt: TGCGCCAGCAGCTACGACACTTATGGCTACACCTTC

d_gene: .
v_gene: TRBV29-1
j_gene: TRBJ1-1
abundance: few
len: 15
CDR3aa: CSVQQQRWLNTEAFF
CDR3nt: TGCAGCGTCCAGCAACAGCGGTGGTTGAACACTGAAGCTTTCTTT

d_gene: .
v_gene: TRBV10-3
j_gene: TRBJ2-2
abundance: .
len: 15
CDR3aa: CAISDQQGNTGELFF
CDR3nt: TGTGCCATCAGTGATCAACAGGGAAACACCGGGGAGCTGTTTTTT

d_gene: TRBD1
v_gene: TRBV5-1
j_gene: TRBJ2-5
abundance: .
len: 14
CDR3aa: CASSQGQGSETQYF
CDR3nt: TGCGCCAGCAGCCAAGGACAGGGGTCGGAGACCCAGTACTTC

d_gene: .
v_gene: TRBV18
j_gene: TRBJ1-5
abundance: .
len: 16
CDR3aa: CASSPQGQPSNQPQHF
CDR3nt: TGTGCCAGCTCACCACAAGGCCAGCCGAGCAATCAGCCCCAGCATTTT

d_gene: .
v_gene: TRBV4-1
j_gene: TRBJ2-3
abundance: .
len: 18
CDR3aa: CASSQVLRGFGYADTQYF
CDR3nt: TGCGCCAGCAGCCAAGTGCTTAGGGGATTTGGATATGCAGATACGCAGTATTTT

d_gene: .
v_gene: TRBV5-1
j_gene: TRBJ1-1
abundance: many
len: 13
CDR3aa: CASSLEPYTEAFF
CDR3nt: TGCGCCAGCAGCTTGGAACCATACACTGAAGCTTTCTTT

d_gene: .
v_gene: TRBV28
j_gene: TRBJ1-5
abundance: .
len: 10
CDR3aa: CASGGQPQHF
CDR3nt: TGTGCCTCAGGAGGACAGCCCCAGCATTTT

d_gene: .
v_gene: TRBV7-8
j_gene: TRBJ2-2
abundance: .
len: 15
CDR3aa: CASSSRRPSTGELFF
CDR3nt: TGTGCCAGCAGCTCCCGGCGACCAAGTACCGGGGAGCTGTTTTTT

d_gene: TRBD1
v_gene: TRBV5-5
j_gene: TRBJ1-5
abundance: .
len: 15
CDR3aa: CASSPYHTGDQPQHF
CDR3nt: TGTGCCAGCAGCCCTTACCACACAGGGGACCAGCCCCAGCATTTT

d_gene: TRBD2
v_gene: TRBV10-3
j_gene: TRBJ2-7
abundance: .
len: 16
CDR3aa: CAISGGLAGEGYEQYF
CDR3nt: TGTGCCATCAGTGGGGGGCTAGCGGGAGAAGGATACGAGCAGTACTTC

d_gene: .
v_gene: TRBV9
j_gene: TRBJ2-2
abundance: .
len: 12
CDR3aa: CASSTISEELFF
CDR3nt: TGTGCCAGCAGTACTATCTCTGAGGAGCTGTTTTTT

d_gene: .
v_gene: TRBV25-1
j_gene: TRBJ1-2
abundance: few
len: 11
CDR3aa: CASSEGWGYTF
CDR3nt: TGTGCCAGCAGTGAGGGATGGGGCTACACCTTC

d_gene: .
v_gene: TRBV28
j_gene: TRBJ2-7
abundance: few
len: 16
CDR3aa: CASSPRPRLANYEQYF
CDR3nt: TGTGCCAGCAGTCCCCGACCGCGCCTCGCCAACTACGAGCAGTACTTC

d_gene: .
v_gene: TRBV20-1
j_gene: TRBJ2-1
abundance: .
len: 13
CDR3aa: CSARAELTDEQFF
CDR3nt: TGCAGTGCTAGAGCGGAGCTCACCGATGAGCAGTTCTTC

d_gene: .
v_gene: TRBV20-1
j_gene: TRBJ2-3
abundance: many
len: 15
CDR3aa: CSASLGRAVTDTQYF
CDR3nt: TGCAGTGCTTCCCTGGGGCGAGCGGTTACAGATACGCAGTATTTT

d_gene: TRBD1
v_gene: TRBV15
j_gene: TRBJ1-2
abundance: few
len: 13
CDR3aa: CATSSWTGRGYTF
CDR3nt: TGTGCCACCAGCAGTTGGACAGGGCGGGGCTACACCTTC

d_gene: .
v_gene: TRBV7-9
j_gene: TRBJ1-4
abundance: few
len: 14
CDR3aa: CASSQELAEEKLFF
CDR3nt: TGTGCCAGCAGTCAGGAGTTGGCGGAGGAAAAACTGTTTTTT

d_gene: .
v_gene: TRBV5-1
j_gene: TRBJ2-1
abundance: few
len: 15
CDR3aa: CASSLVVESYNEQFF
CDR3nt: TGCGCCAGCAGCTTGGTAGTGGAATCCTACAATGAGCAGTTCTTC